This T cell receptor (beta chain) stems from a study of T cell changes during pregnancy in multiple sclerosis (dated by TCRdb to between 2017 and 2020). About the investigation overall: Changes in the T cell repertoire over the course of pregnancy were examined in this study in women with multiple sclerosis.

The CDR3 sequence holds 16 residues, the cysteine and phenylalanine included. Of all the DNA, just the CDR3 is kept, 48 bases in frame from base 1. Sequences KGHSH (CDR1) and LQKENI (CDR2) are obtained from the germline V gene. At the junction V is shortened by 5 bases and J by 5 bases, with 21 bases in between. The library relied on the immunoSEQ multiplex PCR assay. TCRdb carries this immuneACCESS record with in-frame sequences only. Its versions omit some clonotypes, under half of them owing to an unresolved V gene in the studies checked, with the rest unexplained. In this sample the table shows approximately 46,000 clones, about 91% of which occur a single time. The leading ten clones occupy around 10% of the sample. Of note for this clone: What antigen it recognizes has not been identified. The sample holds no much larger clone one base away, and base qualities are not on file.

The V gene is TRBV18 and the J gene is TRBJ1-2; TRBD1 is a possible D gene, resting on 5 matching bases. The receptor was derived from a female donor with multiple sclerosis, enrolled in a pregnancy study. Sequenced material: CD8+ T cells from peripheral blood mononuclear cells, taken after pregnancy. Here is the DNA: TGTGCCAGCTCATCCCCGAACCAGGGAAATCTATATGGCTACACCTTC. Protein translation: CASSSPNQGNLYGYTF.